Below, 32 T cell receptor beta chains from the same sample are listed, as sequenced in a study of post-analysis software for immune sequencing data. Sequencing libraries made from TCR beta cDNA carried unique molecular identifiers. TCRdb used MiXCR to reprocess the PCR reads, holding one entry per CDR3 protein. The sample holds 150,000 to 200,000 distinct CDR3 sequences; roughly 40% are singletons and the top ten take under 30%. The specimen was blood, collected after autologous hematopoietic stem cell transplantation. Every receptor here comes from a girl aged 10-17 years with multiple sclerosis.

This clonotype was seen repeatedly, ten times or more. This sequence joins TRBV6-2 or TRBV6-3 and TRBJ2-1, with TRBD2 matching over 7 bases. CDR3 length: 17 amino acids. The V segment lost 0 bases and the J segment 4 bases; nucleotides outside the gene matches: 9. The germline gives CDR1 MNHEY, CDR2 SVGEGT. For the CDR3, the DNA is TGTGCCAGCAGTTACTCGGCACCAGCGGGGTTATACAATGAGCAGTTCTTC. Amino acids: CASSYSAPAGLYNEQFF.

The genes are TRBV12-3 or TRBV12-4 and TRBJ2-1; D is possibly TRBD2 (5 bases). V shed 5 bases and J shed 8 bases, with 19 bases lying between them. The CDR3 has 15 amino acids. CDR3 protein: CASSNTRTGRDEQFF. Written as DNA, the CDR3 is TGTGCCAGCAGTAATACCAGGACTGGTCGTGATGAGCAGTTCTTC.

CDR3 protein: CASSLQTGSTDTQYF. In nucleotides, the CDR3 is TGTGCCAGCAGCTTACAAACAGGGAGCACAGATACGCAGTATTTT. The chain joins TRBV5-4 to TRBJ2-3, with D perhaps TRBD1 (6 bases). The germline V and J ends were trimmed by 2 bases and 0 bases, with 10 bases remaining between them. The CDR3 consists of 15 residues. Germline V CDR1 and CDR2: SGHNT, YYREEE (reference sequence).

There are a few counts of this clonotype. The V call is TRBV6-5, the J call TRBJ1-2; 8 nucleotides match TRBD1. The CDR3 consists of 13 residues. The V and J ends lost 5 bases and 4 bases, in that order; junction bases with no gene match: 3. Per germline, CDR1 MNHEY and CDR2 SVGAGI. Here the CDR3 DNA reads TGTGCCAGCAGTCAGGGGGCCAGCTATGGCTACACCTTC. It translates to CASSQGASYGYTF.

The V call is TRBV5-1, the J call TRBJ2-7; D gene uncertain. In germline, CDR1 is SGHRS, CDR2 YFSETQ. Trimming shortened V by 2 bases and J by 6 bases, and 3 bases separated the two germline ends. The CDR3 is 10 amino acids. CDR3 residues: CASSFLEQYF. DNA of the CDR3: TGCGCCAGCAGCTTTCTCGAGCAGTACTTC.

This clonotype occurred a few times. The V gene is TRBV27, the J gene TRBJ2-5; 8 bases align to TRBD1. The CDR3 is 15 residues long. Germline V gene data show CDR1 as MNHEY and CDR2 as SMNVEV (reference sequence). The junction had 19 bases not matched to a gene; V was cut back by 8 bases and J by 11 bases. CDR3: CASQDRDGGSREQYF. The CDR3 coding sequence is TGTGCCAGCCAGGACAGGGATGGGGGGTCTAGAGAGCAGTACTTC.

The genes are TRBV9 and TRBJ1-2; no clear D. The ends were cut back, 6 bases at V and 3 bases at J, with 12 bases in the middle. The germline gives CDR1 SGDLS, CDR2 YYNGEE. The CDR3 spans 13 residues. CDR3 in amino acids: CASTGIGYYGYTF. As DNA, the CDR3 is TGTGCCAGCACTGGCATCGGTTACTATGGCTACACCTTC. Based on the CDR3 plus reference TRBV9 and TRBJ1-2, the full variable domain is DSGVTQTPKHLITATGQRVTLRCSPRSGDLSVYWYQQSLDQGLQFLIQYYNGEERAKGNILERFSAQQFPDLHSELNLSSLELGDSALYFCASTGIGYYGYTFGSGTRLTVV.

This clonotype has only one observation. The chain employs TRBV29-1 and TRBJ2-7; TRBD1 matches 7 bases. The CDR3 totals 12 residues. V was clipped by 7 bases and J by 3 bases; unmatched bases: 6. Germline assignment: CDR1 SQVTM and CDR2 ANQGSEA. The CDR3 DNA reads TGCAGCGCAGCTCAGGGGGACTACGAGCAGTACTTC. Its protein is CSAAQGDYEQYF.

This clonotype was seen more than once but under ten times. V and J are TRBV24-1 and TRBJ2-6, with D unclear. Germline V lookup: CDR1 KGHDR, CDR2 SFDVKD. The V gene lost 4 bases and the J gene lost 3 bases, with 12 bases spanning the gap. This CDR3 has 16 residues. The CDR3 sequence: CATSDPVVSGANVLTF. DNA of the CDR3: TGTGCCACCAGTGACCCGGTGGTTAGTGGGGCCAACGTCCTGACTTTC.

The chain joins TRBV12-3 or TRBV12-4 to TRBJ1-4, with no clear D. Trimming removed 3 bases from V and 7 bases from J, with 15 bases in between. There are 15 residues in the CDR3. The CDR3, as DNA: TGTGCCAGCAGTTTTAGGACTAGCGGAGTTGAAAAACTGTTTTTT. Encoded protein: CASSFRTSGVEKLFF.

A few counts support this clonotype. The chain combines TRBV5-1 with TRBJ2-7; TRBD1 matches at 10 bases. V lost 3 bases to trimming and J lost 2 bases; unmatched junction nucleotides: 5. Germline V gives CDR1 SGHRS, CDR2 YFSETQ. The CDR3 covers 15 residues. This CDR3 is CASSWGQGQTYEQYF. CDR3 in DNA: TGCGCCAGCAGCTGGGGACAGGGGCAAACCTACGAGCAGTACTTC.

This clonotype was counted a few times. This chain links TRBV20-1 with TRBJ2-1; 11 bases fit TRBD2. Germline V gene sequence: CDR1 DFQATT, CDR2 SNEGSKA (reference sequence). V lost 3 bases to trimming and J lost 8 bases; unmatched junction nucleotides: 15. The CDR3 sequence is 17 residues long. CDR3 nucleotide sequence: TGCAGTGCTAGCCTGGAACTAGCGGGGGCTTCAGGGGATGAGCAGTTCTTC. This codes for CSASLELAGASGDEQFF.

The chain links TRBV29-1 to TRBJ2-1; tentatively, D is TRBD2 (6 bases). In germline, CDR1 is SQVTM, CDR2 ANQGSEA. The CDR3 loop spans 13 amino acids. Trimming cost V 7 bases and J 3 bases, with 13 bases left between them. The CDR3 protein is CSAGGKLYNEQFF. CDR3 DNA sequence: TGCAGCGCCGGGGGAAAACTCTACAATGAGCAGTTCTTC.

In DNA form, the CDR3 reads TGCAGTGCTAGAGTGGGACTAGCGGGAAGCAATGAGCAGTTCTTC. As protein: CSARVGLAGSNEQFF. The genes are TRBV20-1 and TRBJ2-1; 13 positions agree with TRBD2. Per germline, CDR1 DFQATT and CDR2 SNEGSKA (reference sequence). V lost 1 base, J lost 6 bases, and 3 bases stayed unmatched. The CDR3 runs 15 residues.

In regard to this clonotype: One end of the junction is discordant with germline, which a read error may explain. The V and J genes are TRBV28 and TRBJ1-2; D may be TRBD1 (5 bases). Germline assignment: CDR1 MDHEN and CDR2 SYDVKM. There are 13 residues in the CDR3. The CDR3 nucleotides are TGTGCCGGCAGTTTTCGGGGGAGGGTCGGCTACACCTTC. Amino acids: CAGSFRGRVGYTF.

CDR3: CSVGGRASLLETQYF. CDR3 nucleotide sequence: TGCAGCGTTGGAGGGAGGGCGAGTCTTCTAGAGACCCAGTACTTC. The J gene is TRBJ2-5, the V gene TRBV29-1, with TRBD2 identical over 7 bases. V gave up 4 bases and J gave up 4 bases; unmatched junction bases: 12. Germline values: CDR1 SQVTM, CDR2 ANQGSEA. This CDR3 is built from 15 residues.

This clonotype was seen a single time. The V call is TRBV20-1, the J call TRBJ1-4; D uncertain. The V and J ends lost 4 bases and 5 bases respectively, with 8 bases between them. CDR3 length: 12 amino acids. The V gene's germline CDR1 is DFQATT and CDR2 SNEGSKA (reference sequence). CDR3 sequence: CSATHPNEKLFF. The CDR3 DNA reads TGCAGTGCTACCCATCCGAATGAAAAACTGTTTTTT.

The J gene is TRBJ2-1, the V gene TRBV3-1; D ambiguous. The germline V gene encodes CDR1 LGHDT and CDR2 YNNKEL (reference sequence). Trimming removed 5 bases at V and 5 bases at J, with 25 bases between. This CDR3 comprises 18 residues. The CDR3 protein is CASSSTSLISKKNNEQFF. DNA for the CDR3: TGTGCCAGCAGCTCGACTTCTCTAATCTCTAAAAAGAACAATGAGCAGTTCTTC.

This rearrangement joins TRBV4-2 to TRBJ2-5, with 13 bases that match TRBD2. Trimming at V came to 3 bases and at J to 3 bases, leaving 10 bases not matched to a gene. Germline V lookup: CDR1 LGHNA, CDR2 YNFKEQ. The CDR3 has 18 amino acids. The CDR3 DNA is TGTGCCAGCAGCCACAACCCCGGACTAGCGGGAGAAAAAGAGACCCAGTACTTC. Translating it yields CASSHNPGLAGEKETQYF.

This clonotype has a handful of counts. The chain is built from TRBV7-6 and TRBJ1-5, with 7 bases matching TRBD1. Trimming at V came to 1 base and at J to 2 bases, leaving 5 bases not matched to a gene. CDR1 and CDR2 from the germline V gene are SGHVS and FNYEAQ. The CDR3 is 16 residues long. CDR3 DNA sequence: TGTGCCAGCAGCTTAGGGGTAGGGGGCGGCAATCAGCCCCAGCATTTT. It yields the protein CASSLGVGGGNQPQHF.

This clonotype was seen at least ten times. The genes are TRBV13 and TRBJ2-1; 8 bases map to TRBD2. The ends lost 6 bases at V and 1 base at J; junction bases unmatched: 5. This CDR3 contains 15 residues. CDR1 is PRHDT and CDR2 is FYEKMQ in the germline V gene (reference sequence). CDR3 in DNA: TGTGCCAGCAGTGCGGGAGGCCCATCCTACAATGAGCAGTTCTTC. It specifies CASSAGGPSYNEQFF.

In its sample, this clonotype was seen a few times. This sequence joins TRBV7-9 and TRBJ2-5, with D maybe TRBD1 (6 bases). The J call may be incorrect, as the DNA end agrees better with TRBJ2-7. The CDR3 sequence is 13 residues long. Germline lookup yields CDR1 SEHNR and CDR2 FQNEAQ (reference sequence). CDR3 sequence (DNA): TGTGCCAGCAGCTCCACGGACAGCAACGAGCAGTACTTC. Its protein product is CASSSTDSNEQYF.

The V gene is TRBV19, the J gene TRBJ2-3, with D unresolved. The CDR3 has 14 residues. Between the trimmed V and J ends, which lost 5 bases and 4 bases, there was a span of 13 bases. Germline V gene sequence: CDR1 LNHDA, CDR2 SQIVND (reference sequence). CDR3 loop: CASSAERLPDTQYF. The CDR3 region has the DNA TGTGCCAGTAGTGCCGAGAGGCTACCAGATACGCAGTATTTT. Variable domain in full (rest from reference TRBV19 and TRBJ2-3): DGGITQSPKYLFRKEGQNVTLSCEQNLNHDAMYWYRQDPGQGLRLIYYSQIVNDFQKGDIAEGYSVSREKKESFPLTVTSAQKNPTAFYLCASSAERLPDTQYFGPGTRLTVL.

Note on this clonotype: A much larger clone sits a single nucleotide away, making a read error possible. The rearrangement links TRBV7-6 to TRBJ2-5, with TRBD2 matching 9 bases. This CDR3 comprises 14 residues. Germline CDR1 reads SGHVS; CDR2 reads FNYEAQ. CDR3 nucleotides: TGTGCCAGCAGACGGCGGGAGGGGGAAGAGGCCCAGTACTTC. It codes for CASRRREGEEAQYF.

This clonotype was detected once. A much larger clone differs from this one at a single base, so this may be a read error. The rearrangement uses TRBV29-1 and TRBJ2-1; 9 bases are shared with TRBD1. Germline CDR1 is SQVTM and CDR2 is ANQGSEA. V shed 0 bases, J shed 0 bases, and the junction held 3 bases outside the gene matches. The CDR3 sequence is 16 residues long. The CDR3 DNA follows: TGCAGCGTTGAAGACCCGGGACAGGGCTCCTACAATGAGCAGTTCTTC. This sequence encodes CSVEDPGQGSYNEQFF.

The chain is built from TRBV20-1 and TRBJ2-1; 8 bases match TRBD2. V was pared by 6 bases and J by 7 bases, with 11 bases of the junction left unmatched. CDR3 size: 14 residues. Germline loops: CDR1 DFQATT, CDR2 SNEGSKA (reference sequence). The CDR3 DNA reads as TGCAGTGCATCCCTAGCGGGCATGGGGAATGAGCAGTTCTTC. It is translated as CSASLAGMGNEQFF.

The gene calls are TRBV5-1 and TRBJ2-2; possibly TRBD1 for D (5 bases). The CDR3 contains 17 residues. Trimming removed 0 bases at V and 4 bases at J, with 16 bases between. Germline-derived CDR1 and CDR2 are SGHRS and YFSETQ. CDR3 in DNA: TGCGCCAGCAGCTTGGACAGGATGGCCTTGGGCACCGGGGAGCTGTTTTTT. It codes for CASSLDRMALGTGELFF.

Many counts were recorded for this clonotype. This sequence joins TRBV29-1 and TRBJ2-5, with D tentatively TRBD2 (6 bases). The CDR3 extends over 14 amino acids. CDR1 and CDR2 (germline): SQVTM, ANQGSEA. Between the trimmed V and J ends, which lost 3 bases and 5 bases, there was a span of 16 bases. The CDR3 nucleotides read TGCAGCGTTGACGTTGGAGGGCGGTGGGAGACCCAGTACTTC. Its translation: CSVDVGGRWETQYF.

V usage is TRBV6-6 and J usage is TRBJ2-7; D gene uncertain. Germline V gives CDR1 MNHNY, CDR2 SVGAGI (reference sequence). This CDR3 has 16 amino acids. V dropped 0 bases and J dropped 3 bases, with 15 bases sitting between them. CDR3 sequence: CASSYSMVNLDYEQYF. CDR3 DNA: TGTGCCAGCAGTTACTCGATGGTCAATTTAGACTACGAGCAGTACTTC.

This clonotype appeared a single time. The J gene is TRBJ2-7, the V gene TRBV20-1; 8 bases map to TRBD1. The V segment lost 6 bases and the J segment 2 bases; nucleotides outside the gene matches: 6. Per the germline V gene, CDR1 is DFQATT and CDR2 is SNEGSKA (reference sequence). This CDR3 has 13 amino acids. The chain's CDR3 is CSARTGNPYEQYF. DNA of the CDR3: TGCAGTGCCCGGACAGGGAATCCCTACGAGCAGTACTTC.

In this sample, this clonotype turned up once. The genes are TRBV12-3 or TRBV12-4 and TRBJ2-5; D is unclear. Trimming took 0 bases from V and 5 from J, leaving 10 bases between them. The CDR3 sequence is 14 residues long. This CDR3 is CASSLAQLGETQYF. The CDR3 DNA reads TGTGCCAGCAGTTTAGCGCAGTTAGGGGAGACCCAGTACTTC.

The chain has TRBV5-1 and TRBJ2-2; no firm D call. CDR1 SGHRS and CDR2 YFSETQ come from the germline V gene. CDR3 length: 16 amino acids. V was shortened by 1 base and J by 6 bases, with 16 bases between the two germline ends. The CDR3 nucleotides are TGCGCCAGCAGCTTGTCCTCGGGTAGAAGATCCGGGGAGCTGTTTTTT. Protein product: CASSLSSGRRSGELFF.